These 2 T cell receptor beta chains share one sample of origin, sequenced in a study of blood T cell repertoires in COVID-19 (dated by TCRdb to about 2020). Libraries were made using the immunoSEQ multiplex PCR assay. TCRdb retrieved this table from immuneACCESS and kept in-frame rearrangements only. Not all clones are present; in checked studies, unresolved V genes account for under half, and no reason is known for the remainder. Counted in this sample were 310,000 or so clones; roughly 90% of them appeared once. Together, the top ten hold roughly 2.4% of the sample. Material for sequencing was peripheral blood. The receptors were sampled from a woman in her 50s who had recovered from COVID-19.

The chain carries TRBV27 and TRBJ2-1; D is perhaps TRBD2 (5 bases). The CDR3 is 18 residues long. CDR1 is MNHEY and CDR2 is SMNVEV in the germline V gene (reference sequence). V was pared by 4 bases and J by 0 bases, with 19 bases between. CDR3 in DNA: TGTGCCAGCAGTTACCCCCGGGGTAGTGGGAGCTCCTACAATGAGCAGTTCTTC. Protein product: CASSYPRGSGSSYNEQFF.

This clone was found once. The chain has TRBV10-3 and TRBJ2-1; weak D call: TRBD2 (6 bases). Trimming took 3 bases from V and 1 from J, leaving 19 bases between them. CDR1 ENHRY and CDR2 SYGVKD come from the germline V gene. The CDR3 contains 18 residues. Written as DNA, the CDR3 is TGTGCCATCAGTGATGGTAGAGACGGGAGTCGGTCCTACAATGAGCAGTTCTTC. This translates into CAISDGRDGSRSYNEQFF.